This is a list of T cell receptor beta chains from one sample in a study of blood T cell repertoires in COVID-19. The data were produced by immunoSEQ multiplex PCR, yet TCRdb's version contains in-frame clones alone and is incomplete. The sample holds roughly 300,000 clones; 70% to 90% are singletons and the top ten take around 8%. The sample was peripheral blood. These receptors were taken from a woman between 45 and 65 years old who had recovered from COVID-19. CDR3s leave out the opening cysteine and the closing phenylalanine or tryptophan. Where a row states a size, it is once, few, many or the class of an expanded clone; other rows omit it.

size	V	J	CDR3
few	TRBV6-5	TRBJ2-2	ASRRAAGYTGELF
few	TRBV18	TRBJ1-5	ASSPARDQGQPQH
few	TRBV5-1	TRBJ2-2	ASSLLGTGYTGELF
NA	TRBV9	TRBJ2-3	ASSVVAGPTDTQY
NA	TRBV3-1/TRBV3-2	TRBJ2-2	ASGLAGELF
once	TRBV2	TRBJ1-5	ASSAATGNQPQH
NA	TRBV19	TRBJ1-5	ASRPQGDSNQPQH
NA	TRBV5-4	TRBJ2-1	ASSLGGDRGNEQF
NA	TRBV2	TRBJ2-2	ASTKPGTGGAGELF
NA	TRBV10-3	TRBJ1-1	AISLKGEAF
once	TRBV29-1	TRBJ1-1	SVGQGTNTEAF
few	TRBV6-5	TRBJ2-1	ASGPSGRTYNEQF
NA	TRBV7-9	TRBJ2-1	ASSSSGTNEQF
once	TRBV4-3	TRBJ2-7	ASSQGLTGGSQYEQY
NA	TRBV28	TRBJ1-5	ASTGGGIGQPQH
NA	TRBV12-3/TRBV12-4	TRBJ1-1	ASSLARNTEAF
NA	TRBV4-3	TRBJ2-1	ASSQGLAGDEQF
NA	TRBV4-3	TRBJ2-1	ASSQDLGRDNEQF
NA	TRBV9	TRBJ1-3	ASSVYRERNTIY
NA	TRBV4-1	TRBJ1-3	ASSSSSRVSGNTIY
once	TRBV7-7	TRBJ2-3	ASSSRTSGNTDTQY
NA	TRBV6-2/TRBV6-3	TRBJ1-4	ASSLKTGGREKLF
NA	TRBV30	TRBJ1-4	AWSVGGTMEEKLF
NA	TRBV29-1	TRBJ1-1	SVETPWNTEAF
NA	TRBV19	TRBJ1-2	ASSTTGTGTNGYT
NA	TRBV11-3	TRBJ2-2	ASSLDGLTTGELF
NA	TRBV18	TRBJ2-3	ASSPQVGSSDTQY
NA	TRBV28	TRBJ2-1	ASRGASGYTSYNEQF
NA	TRBV4-1	TRBJ2-6	ASSPTGGTGANVLT
NA	TRBV30	TRBJ2-1	AWSVSAGAYNEQF
NA	TRBV15	TRBJ1-5	ATRRGQGGNQPQH
NA	TRBV12-5	TRBJ2-7	ASASEGWANEQY
NA	TRBV5-6	TRBJ2-1	ASTRTTSAFFYNEQF